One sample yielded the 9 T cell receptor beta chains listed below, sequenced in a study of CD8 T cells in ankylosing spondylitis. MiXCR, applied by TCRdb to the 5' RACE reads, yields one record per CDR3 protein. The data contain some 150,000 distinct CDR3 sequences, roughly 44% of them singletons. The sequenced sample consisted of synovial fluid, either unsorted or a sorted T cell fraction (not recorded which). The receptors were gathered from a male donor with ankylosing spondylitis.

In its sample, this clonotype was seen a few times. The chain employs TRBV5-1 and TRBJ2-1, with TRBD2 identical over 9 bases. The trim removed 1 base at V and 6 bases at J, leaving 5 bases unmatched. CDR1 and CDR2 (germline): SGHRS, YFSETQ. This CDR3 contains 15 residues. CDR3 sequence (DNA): TGCGCCAGCAGCTTGTGGCTAGCGGGGAGCAATGAGCAGTTCTTC. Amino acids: CASSLWLAGSNEQFF.

Here the CDR3 reads CASSSGTWGEAFF. CDR3 coding DNA: TGTGCCAGCAGCTCAGGGACTTGGGGTGAAGCTTTCTTT. The chain employs TRBV7-9 and TRBJ1-1, with D possibly being TRBD1 (5 bases). CDR1 is SEHNR and CDR2 is FQNEAQ in the germline V gene (reference sequence). The CDR3 extends over 13 amino acids. The V end was cut by 4 bases, the J end by 7 bases, with 13 bases between. The variable domain in full, with the rest retrieved from reference TRBV7-9 and TRBJ1-1, is DTGVSQNPRHKITKRGQNVTFRCDPISEHNRLYWYRQTLGQGPEFLTYFQNEAQLEKSRLLSDRFSAERPKGSFSTLEIQRTEQGDSAMYLCASSSGTWGEAFFGQGTRLTVV.

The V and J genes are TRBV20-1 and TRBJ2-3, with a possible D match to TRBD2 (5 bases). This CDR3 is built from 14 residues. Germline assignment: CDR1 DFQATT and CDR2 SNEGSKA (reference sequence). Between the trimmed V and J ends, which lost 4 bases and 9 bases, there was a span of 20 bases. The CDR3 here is CSATSLGTQGTQYF. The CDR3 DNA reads TGCAGTGCTACCTCACTAGGAACCCAAGGGACGCAGTATTTT.

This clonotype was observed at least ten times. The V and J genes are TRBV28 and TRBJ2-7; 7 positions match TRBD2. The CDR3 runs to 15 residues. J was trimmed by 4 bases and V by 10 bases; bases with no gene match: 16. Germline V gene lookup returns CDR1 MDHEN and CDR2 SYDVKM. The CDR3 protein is CANDPLAEDDYEQYF. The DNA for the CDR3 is TGTGCCAACGATCCCCTAGCGGAAGACGATTACGAGCAGTACTTC.

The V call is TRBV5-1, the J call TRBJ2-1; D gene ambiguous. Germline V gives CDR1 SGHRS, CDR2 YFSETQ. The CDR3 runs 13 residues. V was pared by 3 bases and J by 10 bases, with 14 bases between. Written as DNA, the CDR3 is TGCGCCAGCAGCTCCCTCGCTCGTCGAGAGCAGTTCTTC. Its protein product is CASSSLARREQFF.

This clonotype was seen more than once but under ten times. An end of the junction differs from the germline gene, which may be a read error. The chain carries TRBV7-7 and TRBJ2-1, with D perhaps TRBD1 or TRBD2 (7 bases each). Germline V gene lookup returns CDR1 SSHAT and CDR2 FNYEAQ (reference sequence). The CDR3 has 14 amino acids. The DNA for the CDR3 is TGTGCTAGCAGCTTGAACAGGGGAGGGAATGAGCAGTTCTTC. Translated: CASSLNRGGNEQFF.

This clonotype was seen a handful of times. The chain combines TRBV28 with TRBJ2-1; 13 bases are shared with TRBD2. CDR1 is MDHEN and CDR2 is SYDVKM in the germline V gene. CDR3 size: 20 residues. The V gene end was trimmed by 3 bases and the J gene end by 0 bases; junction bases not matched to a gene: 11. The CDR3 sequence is CASSFPGTSGTHSSYNEQFF. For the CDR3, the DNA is TGTGCCAGCAGTTTTCCCGGGACTAGCGGGACGCACAGCTCCTACAATGAGCAGTTCTTC.

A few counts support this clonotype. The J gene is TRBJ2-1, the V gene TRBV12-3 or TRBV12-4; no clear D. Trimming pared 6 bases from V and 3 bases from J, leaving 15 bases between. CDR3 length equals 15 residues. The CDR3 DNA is TGTGCCAGCAGCCACCACGGAGCCTTCTACAATGAGCAGTTCTTC. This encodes CASSHHGAFYNEQFF.

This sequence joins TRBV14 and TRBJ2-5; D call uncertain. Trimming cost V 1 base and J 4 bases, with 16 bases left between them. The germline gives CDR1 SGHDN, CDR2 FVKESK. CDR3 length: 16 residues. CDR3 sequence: CASSQGPGLSRETQYF. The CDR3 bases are TGTGCCAGCAGCCAAGGTCCCGGGTTATCGCGAGAGACCCAGTACTTC.